This T cell receptor (beta chain) was identified during a study of T cells after yellow fever vaccination. Looking at the study overall: With SMART-Seq v4 Ultra Low Input, the fractions containing low cell numbers were prepared.

TCRdb re-derived calls from the 5' RACE reads in MiXCR, one entry per CDR3 protein. The table has around 100,000 distinct CDR3 sequences, around 8.6% seen once. General study points: A small share of clonotypes appeared in both CD4 and CD8 compartments. Within FACS-sorted repertoires, abundant clonotypes contaminating from the bulk population could be present. After the booster, about 95% of CD4 and around nine tenths of CD8 primary-response clones were re-detected.

This clonotype was seen many times. The target antigen is unknown. The source material was CD8+ T cells sorted from PBMCs, sampled 45 days after the yellow fever booster vaccination. This receptor was taken from a man aged 25 to 45 who received the YFV17D yellow fever vaccine.

In DNA, the CDR3 is TGTGCCAGCAGCCAGGGGGAGGGCAATGAGCAGTTCTTC. This sequence encodes CASSQGEGNEQFF. The chain has TRBV4-2 and TRBJ2-1, with 7 positions matching TRBD2. V lost 3 bases to trimming and J lost 6 bases; unmatched junction nucleotides: 2. The CDR3 spans 13 residues. Germline V lookup: CDR1 LGHNA, CDR2 YNFKEQ.